Below, 5 T cell receptor beta chains from the same sample are listed, as sequenced in a study of shared clonotypes between healthy human individuals. Clones were read by immunoSEQ multiplex PCR, and TCRdb kept only the in-frame ones, dropping some. The sample yields under 2,000,000 clones, around 96% seen once. The naive CD8 subset, CD45RO-negative cells positively selected for CCR7, excluded terminally differentiated effector memory CD45RA+ cells. The sample comprised naive CD8+ T cells sorted from blood. The receptors originated from a young man in good health.

As concerns this clone: In the same sample, other DNA sequences code for this CDR3. This chain joins TRBV28 and TRBJ2-7; the match to TRBD1 covers 9 bases. Germline V gives CDR1 MDHEN, CDR2 SYDVKM. The CDR3 is 13 amino acids. V shed 3 bases and J 4 bases; nucleotides not matched to a gene: 1. CDR3 in amino acids: CASSLDRGYEQYF. CDR3 DNA: TGTGCCAGCAGTTTGGACAGGGGTTACGAGCAGTACTTC.

The gene calls are TRBV7-6 and TRBJ1-1, with D hard to call. The CDR3 extends over 13 amino acids. Germline V gives CDR1 SGHVS, CDR2 FNYEAQ. V was trimmed by 1 base and J by 7 bases, leaving 10 bases between them. The CDR3 spells CASSLGHPGEAFF. CDR3 DNA sequence: TGTGCCAGCAGCTTAGGACACCCGGGTGAAGCTTTCTTT.

The genes are TRBV5-6 and TRBJ1-1; the D gene is possibly TRBD1 (5 bases). From germline, CDR1 is SGHDT and CDR2 YYEEEE. The CDR3 length is 12 residues. The V end lost 3 bases, the J end lost 4 bases, and 7 bases lay between the germline ends. CDR3 DNA: TGTGCCAGCAGCTCCGGGACCACTGAAGCTTTCTTT. It is translated as CASSSGTTEAFF. Using reference TRBV5-6 and TRBJ1-1 for the parts outside the CDR3, the full variable domain is DAGVTQSPTHLIKTRGQQVTLRCSPKSGHDTVSWYQQALGQGPQFIFQYYEEEERQRGNFPDRFSGHQFPNYSSELNVNALLLGDSALYLCASSSGTTEAFFGQGTRLTVV.

As to this clone: At one of its ends the junction is not consistent with the germline gene, which may arise from a read error. The chain recombines TRBV15 with TRBJ2-7; the match to TRBD1 covers 8 bases. The CDR3 spans 15 residues. Germline values: CDR1 LNHNV, CDR2 YYDKDF (reference sequence). CDR3 protein: CATRRAGQGPYEQYF. Written as DNA, the CDR3 is TGTGCCACCAGAAGAGCCGGACAGGGCCCCTACGAGCAGTACTTC.

The V and J genes are TRBV7-9 and TRBJ1-1, with D perhaps matching TRBD1 (6 bases). Trimming took 5 bases from V and 4 from J, leaving 17 bases between them. The CDR3 contains 15 residues. The germline V gene encodes CDR1 SEHNR and CDR2 FQNEAQ (reference sequence). Written as DNA, the CDR3 is TGTGCCAGCAGCCGTCCGGGGGGGCCCCTCACTGAAGCTTTCTTT. Residues: CASSRPGGPLTEAFF.